This TCR beta chain was obtained from a study of tumor-infiltrating lymphocytes in localized non-small cell lung cancer. Study in general: Tumor tissue and non-adjacent uninvolved lung came from each patient. Regarding the study as a whole: T-cell fraction did not differ between immunotypes IM1 and IM2. Different pieces of the same tissue were used for each assay. Only some patients had TCR sequencing, depending on available tissue.

Germline CDR1 and CDR2: MGHDK and SYGVNS. CDR3 length equals 15 residues. Trimming removed 2 bases at V and 2 bases at J, with 12 bases between. Clones were sequenced by immunoSEQ multiplex PCR, and TCRdb holds only the in-frame ones, with some missing. The sample shows approximately 16,000 clones, more than 40% of them seen only once. As for this clone: Its antigen remains unknown.

The material sequenced was lung tumor tissue. The clonotype originates from a human donor with non-small cell lung cancer. This chain connects TRBV25-1 to TRBJ2-5; a possible D gene is TRBD1 (6 bases). CDR3 nucleotides: TGTGCCAGCAGTGAAAGGCAGGGGAGACAAGAGACCCAGTACTTC. It specifies CASSERQGRQETQYF.